A single count supports the clone carrying this T cell receptor beta chain. Profiling relied on immunoSEQ multiplex PCR, and the TCRdb table lists in-frame clones only, not all of them. The sample has some 15,000 clones, roughly four fifths seen once. The sample is drawn from a study of technical replicates of blood from a few donors. The germline CDR1 and CDR2 sequences are SGHDT and YYEEEE. This CDR3 is 16 amino acids long. V gave up 4 bases and J gave up 1 base; unmatched junction bases: 8. Input material: PBMCs. This rearrangement joins TRBV5-6 to TRBJ2-3; 8 nucleotides align to TRBD2. The origin of this receptor is a human donor in good health. The CDR3 here is CASSIQSGSGTDTQYF. DNA for the CDR3: TGTGCCAGCAGCATTCAAAGCGGGAGCGGCACAGATACGCAGTATTTT.